The T cell receptor (beta chain) under discussion was sequenced for a study of blood T cell repertoires in COVID-19. The wider study: Recovery meant two consecutive negative NP/OP PCR tests, professional clearance, or resolved symptoms.

V shed 0 bases and J 1 base; nucleotides not matched to a gene: 8. CDR3 length: 18 residues. Germline values: CDR1 LGHDT, CDR2 YNNKEL (reference sequence). Participants were placed into cohorts based on the clinical history they reported. In the authors' workflow: Reference gene primer amplification gave estimated nucleated cell counts. Clones were sequenced by immunoSEQ multiplex PCR, and TCRdb holds only the in-frame ones, with some missing. V, J and clone size derive from that table, while D and trimming were established from the DNA sequence. This table holds roughly 210,000 clones, around 86% found once.

V usage is TRBV3-1 (or the pseudogene TRBV3-2) and J usage is TRBJ2-3; 9 nucleotides align to TRBD2. This clonotype was obtained from a man between 25 and 39 years old in a cohort exposed to, infected with or recovered from COVID-19 (not recorded which). The sequenced sample was PBMCs or T cells enriched from blood (not recorded which). The CDR3 bases are TGTGCCAGCAGCCAAGAGATTGGCGGGAGGGCCCGCACAGATACGCAGTATTTT. This gives the protein CASSQEIGGRARTDTQYF.